The TCR beta chain under discussion was sequenced for a study of blood T cell repertoires in COVID-19. Study details: COVID-19 samples, acute and convalescent, were from the United States, Italy and Spain. PBMCs, B-cell-depleted T cells, or T cells were the source of the cDNA or gDNA that made up the material.

Sequencing was performed with immunoSEQ multiplex PCR; in TCRdb, only in-frame clones are kept and a portion is missing. The sample carries approximately 60,000 clones, under 95% recorded once. Trimming cost V 5 bases and J 0 bases, with 10 bases left between them. Germline CDR1 is SEHNR and CDR2 is FQNEAQ (reference sequence). This CDR3 has 14 amino acids. The chain carries TRBV7-9 and TRBJ1-1; D call uncertain. Sequenced sample: peripheral blood. The clonotype originates from a man aged 65 to 79 with active COVID-19. CDR3 loop: CASSPEGMNTEAFF. In DNA form, the CDR3 reads TGTGCCAGCAGCCCGGAGGGAATGAACACTGAAGCTTTCTTT.